The sample holds a few counts of the clone carrying this T cell receptor beta chain. The target antigen is unknown. The data were obtained in a study of OX40 agonist ivuxolimab in advanced cancers. Study-wide points: Expanded clones tended on average to be more numerous among CD8+ T cells than CD4+.

Patients with autoimmune history or systemic immunosuppression were excluded. V lost 2 bases and J 3 bases, leaving 10 bases between the germline ends. CDR3 length: 15 residues. Germline V gene lookup returns CDR1 KGHSH and CDR2 LQKENI. Some clones are missing from TCRdb's copy, which holds only in-frame ones; the method was immunoSEQ multiplex PCR. The sample includes approximately 77,000 clones, about 92% of them seen just once. Sample: CD4+ or CD8+ T cells sorted from blood, taken in a trial of the OX40 agonist ivuxolimab. This chain joins TRBV18 and TRBJ2-2, with no clear D. The TCR was taken from an adult with an advanced solid tumor such as melanoma, head and neck, liver or kidney cancer. This chain's CDR3 is CASSPGQLHTGELFF. In DNA, the CDR3 is TGTGCCAGCTCACCAGGGCAGTTACACACCGGGGAGCTGTTTTTT.